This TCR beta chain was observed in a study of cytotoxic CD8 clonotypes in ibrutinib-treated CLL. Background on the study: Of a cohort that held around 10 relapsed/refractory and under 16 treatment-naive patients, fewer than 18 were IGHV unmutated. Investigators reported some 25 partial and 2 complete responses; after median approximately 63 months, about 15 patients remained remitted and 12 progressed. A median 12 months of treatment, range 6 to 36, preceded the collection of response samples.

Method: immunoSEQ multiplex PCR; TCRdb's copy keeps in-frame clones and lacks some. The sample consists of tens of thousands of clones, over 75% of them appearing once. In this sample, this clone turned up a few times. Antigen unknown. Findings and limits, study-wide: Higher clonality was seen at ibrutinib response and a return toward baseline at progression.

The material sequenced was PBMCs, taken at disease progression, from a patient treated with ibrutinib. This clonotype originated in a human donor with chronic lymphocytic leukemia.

The CDR3 DNA follows: TGTGCCAGCTCACCTCCACAGGGGGCCGATCAGCCCCAGCATTTT. Protein sequence: CASSPPQGADQPQHF. The chain couples TRBV18 to TRBJ1-5; 9 bases are shared with TRBD1. Germline trimming cut 3 bases from V and 5 bases from J; bases unmatched to any gene: 5. The CDR3 has 15 amino acids. CDR1 and CDR2 (germline): KGHSH, LQKENI.